These T cell receptor beta chains were read from a single sample in a study of shared clonotypes between healthy human individuals. The method was immunoSEQ multiplex PCR; TCRdb's version includes in-frame clones alone and lacks a portion of them. The sample yields about 320,000 clones, around 87% seen once. Sequencing was carried out using memory CD8+ T cells sorted from blood. The source of these receptors is a man aged 18 to 30 in good health. The CDR3 runs from the conserved cysteine through the conserved F or W.

len: 14; j_gene: TRBJ2-5; v_gene: TRBV27; CDR3aa: CASSHRGRWETQYF
len: 13; j_gene: TRBJ1-2; v_gene: TRBV4-1; CDR3aa: CASSQDWGYGYTF
len: 17; j_gene: TRBJ2-7; v_gene: TRBV9; CDR3aa: CASSVFADGWGGYEQYF
len: 14; j_gene: TRBJ1-1; v_gene: TRBV29-1; CDR3aa: CSEDRGPFITEAFF
len: 14; j_gene: TRBJ2-7; v_gene: TRBV9; CDR3aa: CASSPGGSLYEQYF
len: 15; j_gene: TRBJ2-7; v_gene: TRBV6-5; CDR3aa: CASSYSRGQNYEQYF
len: 15; j_gene: TRBJ1-2; v_gene: TRBV7-2; CDR3aa: CASSFELGSSYGYTF
len: 14; j_gene: TRBJ2-5; v_gene: TRBV27; CDR3aa: CASSLTTQQETQYF
len: 17; j_gene: TRBJ2-7; v_gene: TRBV10-3; CDR3aa: CAISGVFGTVNSYEQYF
len: 15; j_gene: TRBJ2-5; v_gene: TRBV9; CDR3aa: CASSVGRVVDETQYF
len: 14; j_gene: TRBJ1-4; v_gene: TRBV7-9; CDR3aa: CASSEGQGYEKLFF
len: 13; j_gene: TRBJ1-2; v_gene: TRBV7-9; CDR3aa: CASSFTDGIGYTF
len: 13; j_gene: TRBJ2-1; v_gene: TRBV7-9; CDR3aa: CASSLEGGNEQFF
len: 17; j_gene: TRBJ1-6; v_gene: TRBV4-1; CDR3aa: CASSQDWGSVYNSPLHF
len: 14; j_gene: TRBJ2-7; v_gene: TRBV6-1; CDR3aa: CASSSLGRVTEQYF
len: 13; j_gene: TRBJ2-2; v_gene: TRBV6-5; CDR3aa: CASSYGRHRELFF
len: 15; j_gene: TRBJ2-7; v_gene: TRBV5-6; CDR3aa: CASTPRGGDPYEQYF
len: 14; j_gene: TRBJ1-1; v_gene: TRBV27; CDR3aa: CASSRVTLNTEAFF
len: 14; j_gene: TRBJ1-1; v_gene: TRBV10-2; CDR3aa: CASRGQGGYTEAFF
len: 15; j_gene: TRBJ2-5; v_gene: TRBV2; CDR3aa: CASKNELAVQETQYF
len: 13; j_gene: TRBJ2-7; v_gene: TRBV2; CDR3aa: CASSENQAYEQYF
len: 14; j_gene: TRBJ1-6; v_gene: TRBV30; CDR3aa: CAWSTGTGDSPLHF